The clone carrying this TCR beta chain came up many times. Its matching antigen is unknown. Time point given: longitudinal time-point 2. By 5'RACE with 10-nucleotide random UMIs, the cDNA was made. Whenever a sequencing run was performed, it yielded over 190 million TCR-beta sequences from 15-18 subjects. MiXCR, run by TCRdb on the 5' RACE reads, gives a single entry per CDR3 protein. Altogether around 90,000 distinct CDR3 sequences are present, about 13% being singletons, with the ten largest covering around 4.5%. This sample is part of a study of neurological immune-mediated disorders. Findings of the study overall: The expanded clones of different subjects shared no CDR3 amino acid sequences (suggesting private repertoires in all groups). The greatest degree of TCR clonal expansion was observed in HTLV-1-associated myelopathy, with the lowest in multiple sclerosis, below that of healthy controls.

V lost 3 bases to trimming and J lost 5 bases; unmatched junction nucleotides: 9. There are 16 residues in the CDR3. Germline V gives CDR1 MDHEN, CDR2 SYDVKM. The chain recombines TRBV28 with TRBJ1-1; 10 nucleotides line up with TRBD1. Source material: PBMCs. This receptor was taken from a female donor with HTLV-1-associated myelopathy (HAM/TSP). CDR3 loop: CASSFWPGTGDTEAFF. DNA of the CDR3: TGTGCCAGCAGTTTTTGGCCCGGGACAGGGGATACTGAAGCTTTCTTT.